These 15 T cell receptor beta chains were sequenced from one sample in a study of a mutant IDH1 vaccine in newly diagnosed glioma. Time point in this sample: week 5, during vaccination. Vaccination comprised doses that each held 300 ug of mutant IDH1 20-mer peptide, plus topical imiquimod. Method: immunoSEQ multiplex PCR; TCRdb's copy keeps in-frame clones and lacks some. The profile shows tens of thousands of clones, over 75% of them singletons. Their antigens remain unidentified. The sequenced sample was PBMCs, obtained from a glioma patient whose treatment included an IDH1 peptide vaccine. These receptors were taken from a woman between 35 and 50 years old with glioma.

This clone was observed a handful of times. The gene calls are TRBV30 and TRBJ1-1; no definite D call. The V end was cut by 0 bases, the J end by 2 bases, with 7 bases between. The CDR3 is made up of 13 amino acids. Germline CDR1 is GTSNPN and CDR2 is SVGIG (reference sequence). CDR3 coding DNA: TGTGCCTGGAGTGTCGAAGTAAACACTGAAGCTTTCTTT. It codes for CAWSVEVNTEAFF. Full variable domain (missing parts from reference TRBV30 and TRBJ1-1): SQTIHQWPATLVQPVGSPLSLECTVEGTSNPNLYWYRQAAGRGLQLLFYSVGIGQISSEVPQNLSASRPQDRQFILSSKKLLLSDSGFYLCAWSVEVNTEAFFGQGTRLTVV.

The chain couples TRBV11-2 to TRBJ1-2; D is unresolved. V was cut by 1 base and J by 3 bases, with 6 bases left in between. In germline, CDR1 is SGHAT, CDR2 FQNNGV. This CDR3 has 13 amino acids. CDR3 DNA: TGTGCCAGCAGCTTAGGTTCGTACTATGGCTACACCTTC. This sequence encodes CASSLGSYYGYTF.

The rearrangement uses TRBV25-1 and TRBJ1-5; D remains ambiguous. CDR1 MGHDK and CDR2 SYGVNS come from the germline V gene. This CDR3 comprises 16 residues. Between the trimmed V and J ends, which lost 6 bases and 6 bases, there was a span of 21 bases. Written as DNA, the CDR3 is TGTGCCAGCAGCCCCCAAGTCGAGGGTGAAGGTCAGCCCCAGCATTTT. Encoded protein: CASSPQVEGEGQPQHF.

This clone is medium-sized (0.01 to 0.1%) in the sample. The chain employs TRBV5-1 and TRBJ1-2; D is possibly TRBD1 (6 bases). CDR1 and CDR2 from the germline V gene are SGHRS and YFSETQ. V gave up 2 bases and J gave up 4 bases, with 12 bases separating them. The CDR3 consists of 14 residues. As DNA, the CDR3 is TGCGCCAGCAGCTTCGACGGGACACCCTATGGCTACACCTTC. Translation gives CASSFDGTPYGYTF.

The chain couples TRBV19 to TRBJ1-1; TRBD1 is a possible D gene (6 bases). The CDR3 has 16 residues. Trimming took 5 bases from V and 6 from J, leaving 22 bases between them. CDR1 is LNHDA and CDR2 is SQIVND in the germline V gene (reference sequence). CDR3 DNA sequence: TGTGCCAGTAGTCCAGAAGCGGCAGGGGTTAGACCTGAAGCTTTCTTT. It is translated as CASSPEAAGVRPEAFF.

The rearrangement uses TRBV11-2 and TRBJ2-2; no reliable D call. Trimming pared 3 bases from V and 4 bases from J, leaving 12 bases between. This CDR3 is built from 15 residues. The germline V gene encodes CDR1 SGHAT and CDR2 FQNNGV. CDR3 region: CASSFMAGTTGELFF. The CDR3 nucleotides read TGTGCCAGCAGCTTCATGGCCGGTACCACCGGGGAGCTGTTTTTT.

The chain recombines TRBV28 with TRBJ1-2, with TRBD1 as a possible D gene (5 bases). Germline CDR1 is MDHEN and CDR2 is SYDVKM. CDR3 length equals 14 residues. Deletions cut 9 bases from V and 2 bases from J, with 16 bases between. DNA for the CDR3: TGTGCCAGTAATGAAGGGGCAAAGAACTATGGCTACACCTTC. Its translation: CASNEGAKNYGYTF.

This chain connects TRBV11-2 to TRBJ2-7; D possibly matches TRBD1 or TRBD2 (5 bases each). Germline assignment: CDR1 SGHAT and CDR2 FQNNGV. V lost 1 base, J lost 1 base, and 11 bases lay in between. The CDR3 is made up of 15 amino acids. The CDR3 loop reads CASSLGDASSYEQYF. The CDR3 DNA is TGTGCCAGCAGCTTAGGGGACGCATCTTCCTACGAGCAGTACTTC.

The CDR3 DNA follows: TGCGCCAGCAGCTTGGCCCCGGAGACGAACACTGAAGCTTTCTTT. Its protein is CASSLAPETNTEAFF. The genes are TRBV5-1 and TRBJ1-1; the D is unclear. V was trimmed by 0 bases and J by 1 base, leaving 10 bases between them. The CDR3 sequence is 15 residues long. In germline, CDR1 is SGHRS, CDR2 YFSETQ.

This clone occurred a few times. The CDR3 sequence is CAWTPPWGQPQHF. The CDR3 region has the DNA TGTGCCTGGACCCCCCCCTGGGGTCAGCCCCAGCATTTT. The chain recombines TRBV30 with TRBJ1-5; no clear D gene. Trimming removed 4 bases at V and 6 bases at J, with 13 bases between. The V gene's germline CDR1 is GTSNPN and CDR2 SVGIG (reference sequence). The CDR3 runs 13 residues.

The genes are TRBV10-3 and TRBJ1-6; 8 bases agree with TRBD1. Germline lookup yields CDR1 ENHRY and CDR2 SYGVKD. The CDR3 has 14 amino acids. Germline trimming cut 2 bases from V and 11 bases from J; bases unmatched to any gene: 5. CDR3 in amino acids: CAISERTGFPPLHF. For the CDR3, the DNA is TGTGCCATCAGTGAGAGGACAGGGTTTCCACCCCTCCACTTT.

The V gene is TRBV7-8, the J gene TRBJ1-1; D perhaps matches TRBD1 (5 bases). CDR1 SGHVS and CDR2 FQNEAQ come from the germline V gene. With 2 bases removed from V and 0 bases from J, the gap between germline ends came to 10 bases. The CDR3 totals 15 residues. The CDR3 bases are TGTGCCAGCAGCTTAAGGGGTAGATTGAACACTGAAGCTTTCTTT. Amino acid sequence: CASSLRGRLNTEAFF.

This clone occurred a few times. DNA of the CDR3: TGTGCCAGTAGTATAGGGGGGAATAGGGAAACTGAAGCTTTCTTT. Residues: CASSIGGNRETEAFF. The chain couples TRBV19 to TRBJ1-1, with a tentative D call TRBD1 (5 bases). With 1 base removed from V and 5 bases from J, the gap between germline ends came to 14 bases. CDR3 length: 15 amino acids. Germline-derived CDR1 and CDR2 are LNHDA and SQIVND (reference sequence).

This clone was seen once. The chain carries TRBV5-4 and TRBJ2-7; 7 bases align to TRBD1. This CDR3 comprises 15 residues. Germline lookup yields CDR1 SGHNT and CDR2 YYREEE (reference sequence). V was pared by 2 bases and J by 3 bases, with 8 bases of the junction left unmatched. CDR3 residues: CASSLGTVGFYEQYF. For the CDR3, the DNA is TGTGCCAGCAGCTTAGGGACAGTGGGATTCTACGAGCAGTACTTC.

The genes are TRBV27 and TRBJ1-6; D remains unclear. The CDR3 has 12 residues. Germline-derived CDR1 and CDR2 are MNHEY and SMNVEV (reference sequence). V lost 5 bases, J lost 10 bases, and 9 bases lay in between. In DNA form, the CDR3 reads TGTGCCAGCAGTCTCCCTAAATCACCCCTCCACTTT. Its translation is CASSLPKSPLHF.